This record looks at one T cell receptor (beta chain) sequence and its context. Methods used by the authors: From reference gene primer amplification, estimates of nucleated cell counts were derived. TCRdb's table, derived via immunoSEQ multiplex PCR, lists solely in-frame clones and lacks some. From that table come the V and J calls and clone size; the DNA was used to work out D and trimming. The sample lists about 150,000 clones; roughly 90% were seen once. The germline V gene has CDR1 SQVTM and CDR2 ANQGSEA. V shed 7 bases and J 5 bases; nucleotides not matched to a gene: 5. The CDR3 has 13 amino acids. This sample is drawn from a study of blood T cell repertoires in COVID-19. Study-wide background: Spain, Italy and the United States supplied samples that represented acute and convalescent COVID-19. The cDNA or gDNA used as material had been derived from T cells, B-cell-depleted T cells, or PBMCs.

V is TRBV29-1 and J is TRBJ1-4; TRBD1 agrees at 9 bases. The TCR was taken from a woman in her forties or fifties with acute or convalescent COVID-19. The sample consisted of peripheral blood. CDR3 in DNA: TGCAGCGGGGCGACAGGGGGGAATGAAAAACTGTTTTTT. Its protein is CSGATGGNEKLFF.